This T cell receptor (beta chain) stems from a study of regulatory T cells in long-lasting Graves disease. Library construction for TCR beta used iRepertoire HTBI primers and Arm-PCR of CDR3 regions. Using its own MiXCR run on the multiplex PCR reads, TCRdb lists one record per CDR3 protein. The table has about half a million distinct CDR3 sequences, 20% to 25% seen once. This CDR3 is 15 amino acids long. The V segment lost 4 bases and the J segment 2 bases; nucleotides outside the gene matches: 6. Germline values: CDR1 SGDLS, CDR2 YYNGEE. The time point denotes: persistent/refractory GD, antithyroid drugs over 5 years with positive TRAb. Making the TCR library involved RNA that had been extracted from PBMCs.

The sequences come from peripheral blood mononuclear cells (PBMCs), collected when the disease was refractory, from a patient treated with antithyroid drugs. The receptor's source is a female donor with Graves disease. The chain joins TRBV9 to TRBJ2-1, with 7 bases aligning to TRBD2. The CDR3 sequence: CASSQGGVPYNEQFF. The CDR3 DNA follows: TGTGCCAGCAGCCAGGGAGGGGTTCCCTACAATGAGCAGTTCTTC.